Sequencing of this T cell receptor beta chain was carried out in a study of cytomegalovirus exposure and HLA in healthy donors. Study background: A preliminary data release comprised roughly 80 million unique TCRs obtained from HLA-typed donors.

Study results and caveats: Presence/absence analyses treated sequencing depth as roughly uniform across donors.

60 Vbeta and 13 Jbeta primers were used in PCR. The protocol was immunoSEQ multiplex PCR, while the TCRdb copy is restricted to in-frame clones and leaves out a portion. This repertoire comprises around 130,000 clones; its ten largest clones make up about 1.4%. About this clone: Antigen: not known.

The CDR3 runs to 15 residues. V gave up 5 bases and J gave up 1 base; unmatched junction bases: 7. The V gene's germline CDR1 is SGHTA and CDR2 FQGTGA. The TCR comes from a middle-aged woman in good health and CMV-seronegative. The material sequenced was PBMCs. The chain joins TRBV7-3 to TRBJ2-5, with 7 bases fitting TRBD2. The chain's CDR3 is CASSPNGGTQETQYF. In DNA form, the CDR3 reads TGTGCCAGCAGCCCTAACGGGGGGACCCAAGAGACCCAGTACTTC.